These 17 T cell receptor beta chains came from one sample sequenced in a study of cytomegalovirus exposure and HLA in healthy donors. The PCR ran on 60 Vbeta and 13 Jbeta primers. Clones were read by immunoSEQ multiplex PCR, and TCRdb kept only the in-frame ones, dropping some. The sample includes about 68,000 clones, 70% to 90% seen only once; the top ten take 6.5%. The sequenced sample was PBMCs. These receptors all come from a human donor in good health.

The J gene is TRBJ1-5, the V gene TRBV7-2; D gene uncertain. The CDR3 loop spans 14 amino acids. Germline CDR1 reads SGHTA; CDR2 reads FQGNSA. The V end was cut by 3 bases, the J end by 5 bases, with 11 bases between. DNA of the CDR3: TGTGCCAGCAGCTTCACGGGGTACGATCAGCCCCAGCATTTT. Translated: CASSFTGYDQPQHF.

V is TRBV11-2 and J is TRBJ1-6, with D unclear. Germline CDR1 is SGHAT and CDR2 is FQNNGV. The CDR3 has 13 residues. V shed 3 bases and J shed 10 bases, with 10 bases lying between them. CDR3 in DNA: TGTGCCAGCAGCTTGGGAGTGCCCTCACCCCTCCACTTT. It is translated as CASSLGVPSPLHF.

Only a few counts were recorded for this clone. This chain joins TRBV19 and TRBJ1-1, with D unresolved. V was trimmed by 8 bases and J by 4 bases, leaving 14 bases between them. The CDR3 loop spans 13 amino acids. Germline lookup yields CDR1 LNHDA and CDR2 SQIVND (reference sequence). CDR3 DNA sequence: TGTGCCAGTCGTCAGGCGGGCGGCACTGAAGCTTTCTTT. Protein product: CASRQAGGTEAFF.

Notes on this clone: The sample carries other DNA sequences with the same CDR3. The chain recombines TRBV6-1 with TRBJ1-3, with D possibly TRBD1 on 6 matching bases. Trimming removed 2 bases from V and 3 bases from J, with 11 bases in between. Looked up from germline, CDR1 is MNHNS and CDR2 is SASEGT. The CDR3 is 15 amino acids. For the CDR3, the DNA is TGTGCCAGCAGTGAACAGCAGGGGAGTGGAAACACCATATATTTT. This gives the protein CASSEQQGSGNTIYF.

The chain uses TRBV7-2 and TRBJ2-1; 8 nucleotides agree with TRBD2. V shed 5 bases and J 2 bases; nucleotides not matched to a gene: 2. Germline CDR1 and CDR2: SGHTA and FQGNSA. CDR3 length: 14 residues. The CDR3 spells CASSKAGAYNEQFF. DNA of the CDR3: TGTGCCAGCAGCAAAGCGGGAGCCTACAATGAGCAGTTCTTC.

The J gene is TRBJ2-7, the V gene TRBV27; TRBD1 matches at 8 bases. With V trimmed by 6 bases and J by 0 bases, 13 bases remained unmatched. CDR1 MNHEY and CDR2 SMNVEV come from the germline V gene (reference sequence). CDR3 length: 17 amino acids. DNA of the CDR3: TGTGCCAGCAGCCCGACAGGGGCCACGGGCCTCTCCTACGAGCAGTACTTC. As protein: CASSPTGATGLSYEQYF.

The chain carries TRBV28 and TRBJ1-6, with D perhaps TRBD1 (6 bases). The CDR3 is made up of 15 amino acids. The V gene lost 5 bases and the J gene lost 7 bases, with 15 bases spanning the gap. Germline V CDR1 and CDR2: MDHEN, SYDVKM. Here the CDR3 DNA reads TGTGCCAGCAGTCGGGGGGACAAGGAAAATTCACCCCTCCACTTT. It yields the protein CASSRGDKENSPLHF. The variable domain in full, completed from reference TRBV28 and TRBJ1-6, reads DVKVTQSSRYLVKRTGEKVFLECVQDMDHENMFWYRQDPGLGLRLIYFSYDVKMKEKGDIPEGYSVSREKKERFSLILESASTNQTSMYLCASSRGDKENSPLHFGNGTRLTVT.

The V call is TRBV5-1, the J call TRBJ1-6; no clear D. Trimming pared 4 bases from V and 3 bases from J, leaving 11 bases between. CDR1 is SGHRS, CDR2 YFSETQ, per germline. The CDR3 runs to 15 residues. The CDR3 DNA is TGCGCCAGCAGCCCCCTGGCGGACTATAATTCACCCCTCCACTTT. Translating it yields CASSPLADYNSPLHF.

The chain couples TRBV6-6 to TRBJ2-4; 7 bases agree with TRBD1. The V gene's germline CDR1 is MNHNY and CDR2 SVGAGI (reference sequence). V was clipped by 4 bases and J by 3 bases; unmatched bases: 6. CDR3 length equals 15 residues. The CDR3 here is CASSSTGVVKNIQYF. The CDR3 nucleotides are TGTGCCAGCAGTTCAACAGGGGTGGTCAAAAACATTCAGTACTTC.

The chain has TRBV9 and TRBJ1-1; 10 bases match TRBD1. Trimming took 4 bases from V and 1 from J; bases not matched to a gene: 19. Germline V gene sequence: CDR1 SGDLS, CDR2 YYNGEE. The CDR3 extends over 20 amino acids. The CDR3 spells CASSKVGWGTGDPKNTEAFF. The CDR3 nucleotides are TGTGCCAGCAGCAAAGTAGGGTGGGGGACAGGGGACCCAAAGAACACTGAAGCTTTCTTT. Drawing the rest from reference TRBV9 and TRBJ1-1, the complete variable domain is DSGVTQTPKHLITATGQRVTLRCSPRSGDLSVYWYQQSLDQGLQFLIQYYNGEERAKGNILERFSAQQFPDLHSELNLSSLELGDSALYFCASSKVGWGTGDPKNTEAFFGQGTRLTVV.

This chain links TRBV5-1 with TRBJ2-7, with 9 bases lining up with TRBD1. Germline CDR1 SGHRS, CDR2 YFSETQ. Losses at the gene ends were 4 bases for V and 0 bases for J; bases not matched to a gene: 8. The CDR3 is 16 residues long. As DNA, the CDR3 is TGCGCCAGCAGCGGGATACAGGGGGCGAGCTCCTACGAGCAGTACTTC. Translating gives CASSGIQGASSYEQYF.

The chain couples TRBV5-3 to TRBJ2-5, with D unresolved. TRBV5-3 is identified as an open reading frame with a role that is uncertain. The CDR3 spans 11 residues. Trimming left V 4 bases short and J 5 bases short, with 6 bases between. CDR3: CARSPVETQYF. The CDR3 nucleotides are TGTGCCAGAAGCCCAGTTGAGACCCAGTACTTC.

The chain combines TRBV6-5 with TRBJ2-7; the match to TRBD1 covers 9 bases. The V and J ends lost 4 bases and 4 bases, in that order; junction bases with no gene match: 11. The CDR3 is made up of 16 amino acids. CDR1 and CDR2 (germline): MNHEY, SVGAGI. The CDR3 sequence: CASSSIRGTGSYEQYF. CDR3 bases: TGTGCCAGCAGTTCGATTCGGGGGACAGGGAGTTACGAGCAGTACTTC.

This chain connects TRBV6-6 to TRBJ2-7; 7 nucleotides agree with TRBD1. This CDR3 has 14 amino acids. Germline CDR1 and CDR2: MNHNY and SVGAGI (reference sequence). With V trimmed by 5 bases and J by 5 bases, 9 bases remained unmatched. The DNA of the CDR3 is TGTGCCAGCAGTCCCCAGGGGGTTAGCGACGAGCAGTACTTC. Its protein is CASSPQGVSDEQYF.

The CDR3: CASSYSRDWYDTLHF. CDR3 bases: TGTGCCAGCAGTTATTCTCGGGACTGGTATGACACCCTCCACTTT. This chain uses TRBV6-5 with TRBJ1-6; tentative D call: TRBD1 (5 bases). V lost 3 bases, J lost 14 bases, and 20 bases lay in between. The CDR3 is made up of 15 amino acids. CDR1 and CDR2 (germline): MNHEY, SVGAGI.

The gene calls are TRBV6-5 and TRBJ2-7; the match to TRBD1 covers 8 bases. Germline assignment: CDR1 MNHEY and CDR2 SVGAGI. Trimming at V came to 6 bases and at J to 1 base, leaving 2 bases not matched to a gene. This CDR3 contains 13 residues. The DNA of the CDR3 is TGTGCCAGCAGCCGACAGGGGTCCTACGAGCAGTACTTC. Translating it yields CASSRQGSYEQYF.

The chain couples TRBV6-1 to TRBJ1-3, with D perhaps TRBD1 (5 bases). CDR3 length equals 14 residues. V was pared by 7 bases and J by 0 bases, with 10 bases between. The germline CDR1 and CDR2 sequences are MNHNS and SASEGT. The chain's CDR3 is CASKRGGSGNTIYF. In nucleotides, the CDR3 is TGTGCCAGCAAGCGGGGGGGCTCTGGAAACACCATATATTTT.